A single sample is the source of the 28 T cell receptor beta chains below, sequenced in a study of siplizumab effects on memory and regulatory T cells. The antigens these receptors bind are not known. The repertoire was sequenced with immunoSEQ multiplex PCR; TCRdb's copy has only in-frame clones and lacks some. The sample lists some 9,900 clones, about 46% occurring once. It was at 37°C and for about 6 days that the mixed lymphocyte reaction cells were cocultured. Sequences were obtained from CFSE-low (dividing) CD8+ T cells sorted from an allogeneic mixed lymphocyte reaction. These receptors all come from a human donor in good health; the cells came from an allogeneic mixed lymphocyte reaction.

This clone has a handful of counts. The V and J genes are TRBV11-2 and TRBJ2-3, with 12 bases matching TRBD2. Germline V gene lookup returns CDR1 SGHAT and CDR2 FQNNGV. Trimming removed 5 bases from V and 7 bases from J; junction bases left unmatched: 4. The CDR3 contains 14 residues. The CDR3 sequence: CASSALAGGYTQYF. CDR3 nucleotide sequence: TGTGCCAGCAGCGCCCTAGCGGGGGGGTATACGCAGTATTTT.

The chain is built from TRBV9 and TRBJ2-2; 11 nucleotides line up with TRBD1. J lost 10 bases, V lost 0 bases, and 5 bases had no gene match. Germline V gene sequence: CDR1 SGDLS, CDR2 YYNGEE. The CDR3 sequence is 15 residues long. CDR3 bases: TGTGCCAGCAGCGTAGCCCCGGGACAGGGGGTGGAGCTGTTTTTT. It yields the protein CASSVAPGQGVELFF.

Within the sample, this clone is medium-sized (0.01 to 0.1%). The chain recombines TRBV27 with TRBJ1-1, with a possible D match to TRBD1 (5 bases). The CDR3 consists of 14 residues. V lost 5 bases and J lost 4, with 14 bases in between. CDR1 and CDR2 (germline): MNHEY, SMNVEV (reference sequence). CDR3 nucleotides: TGTGCCAGCAGTGCCCGAGGGGTTAGCACTGAAGCTTTCTTT. Protein: CASSARGVSTEAFF.

DNA for the CDR3: TGTGCCAGCAGCTTGGCCGGAACGGGGACCGAGCAGTACTTC. It encodes CASSLAGTGTEQYF. The chain joins TRBV5-6 to TRBJ2-7; perhaps D is TRBD1 or TRBD2 (5 bases each). The CDR3 length is 14 residues. The germline V and J ends were trimmed by 0 bases and 6 bases, with 13 bases remaining between them. In germline, CDR1 is SGHDT, CDR2 YYEEEE.

By frequency in the sample, this clone is medium-sized. The chain couples TRBV27 to TRBJ2-6; D is ambiguous. CDR1 MNHEY and CDR2 SMNVEV come from the germline V gene (reference sequence). This CDR3 is 13 amino acids long. The V end lost 6 bases, the J end lost 1 base, and 4 bases lay between the germline ends. The CDR3 protein is CASSPSGANVLTF. CDR3 coding DNA: TGTGCCAGCAGCCCTTCTGGGGCCAACGTCCTGACTTTC. The variable domain in full, completed from reference TRBV27 and TRBJ2-6, reads EAQVTQNPRYLITVTGKKLTVTCSQNMNHEYMSWYRQDPGLGLRQIYYSMNVEVTDKGDVPEGYKVSRKEKRNFPLILESPSPNQTSLYFCASSPSGANVLTFGAGSRLTVL.

This chain connects TRBV6-1 to TRBJ2-5; 8 nucleotides match TRBD2. V trimming: 1 base; J trimming: 5 bases; junction bases outside the gene matches: 6. The length of the CDR3 is 15 residues. Germline assignment: CDR1 MNHNS and CDR2 SASEGT. The chain's CDR3 is CASSEGTGGAETQYF. The CDR3 DNA reads TGTGCCAGCAGTGAAGGAACCGGGGGGGCGGAGACCCAGTACTTC.

This clone rates as medium-sized (0.01 to 0.1%). The CDR3 loop reads CSVADRTAYEQYF. The DNA of the CDR3 is TGCAGCGTTGCAGACAGGACCGCTTACGAGCAGTACTTC. The chain employs TRBV29-1 and TRBJ2-7; a weak D match, TRBD1 (6 bases). Germline V CDR1 and CDR2: SQVTM, ANQGSEA. The CDR3 spans 13 residues. V was trimmed by 4 bases and J by 4 bases, leaving 14 bases between them.

The chain recombines TRBV9 with TRBJ2-2; D is ambiguous. Germline-derived CDR1 and CDR2 are SGDLS and YYNGEE. V lost 4 bases and J lost 6, with 7 bases in between. CDR3 size: 12 residues. The CDR3 region has the DNA TGTGCCAGCAGCTTACAAGCCGGGGAGCTGTTTTTT. This codes for CASSLQAGELFF.

The chain uses TRBV4-2 and TRBJ1-2; no reliable D call. Trimming removed 0 bases at V and 4 bases at J, with 9 bases between. Germline V gene data show CDR1 as LGHNA and CDR2 as YNFKEQ. CDR3 length: 14 amino acids. The chain's CDR3 is CASSQDGQTYGYTF. CDR3 DNA sequence: TGTGCCAGCAGCCAAGATGGCCAGACCTATGGCTACACCTTC.

This clone has more than one count but fewer than ten. The V call is TRBV6-5, the J call TRBJ2-1; D is uncertain. Germline loops: CDR1 MNHEY, CDR2 SVGAGI. The ends were cut back, 6 bases at V and 0 bases at J, with 6 bases in the middle. The CDR3 runs 13 residues. CDR3 loop: CASRLSSYNEQFF. DNA for the CDR3: TGTGCCAGCAGACTAAGCTCCTACAATGAGCAGTTCTTC.

By share, this clone counts as medium-sized. The chain carries TRBV28 and TRBJ2-7; TRBD1 agrees at 8 bases. This CDR3 is 14 amino acids long. From germline, CDR1 is MDHEN and CDR2 SYDVKM. Germline trimming cut 6 bases from V and 1 base from J; bases unmatched to any gene: 5. CDR3 DNA: TGTGCCAGCAGGCCCGGGACAGGTTCCTACGAGCAGTACTTC. It translates to CASRPGTGSYEQYF.

This clone has more than one count but fewer than ten. The V call is TRBV27, the J call TRBJ2-7; tentatively, D is TRBD2 (7 bases). The germline V gene encodes CDR1 MNHEY and CDR2 SMNVEV (reference sequence). The CDR3 runs to 14 residues. The V end was cut by 3 bases, the J end by 4 bases, with 13 bases between. The CDR3 reads CASSFEGGSYEQYF. CDR3 DNA sequence: TGTGCCAGCAGTTTTGAGGGGGGGAGTTACGAGCAGTACTTC.

In its sample, this clone ranks as medium-sized. The rearrangement uses TRBV9 and TRBJ1-5, with D perhaps matching TRBD1 (5 bases). CDR1 is SGDLS and CDR2 is YYNGEE in the germline V gene. This CDR3 contains 14 residues. The V end was cut by 3 bases, the J end by 3 bases, with 10 bases between. The CDR3 DNA reads as TGTGCCAGCAGCGGGGGGACGGACAATCAGCCCCAGCATTTT. Translating gives CASSGGTDNQPQHF.

This clone is categorized as medium-sized (0.01 to 0.1%). V gene TRBV27 combines with J gene TRBJ1-3; D is undetermined. This CDR3 contains 15 residues. Germline lookup yields CDR1 MNHEY and CDR2 SMNVEV (reference sequence). V was shortened by 0 bases and J by 0 bases, with 6 bases between the two germline ends. CDR3 DNA: TGTGCCAGCAGTTTATCTCGCACCTCTGGAAACACCATATATTTT. Translating it yields CASSLSRTSGNTIYF.

J is TRBJ2-2 and V is TRBV14; D call uncertain. Trimming stripped 0 bases from V and 3 bases from J, with 5 bases between. Germline V CDR1 and CDR2: SGHDN, FVKESK. This CDR3 spans 14 amino acids. Here the CDR3 DNA reads TGTGCCAGCAGCCAAGACCGGTACACCGGGGAGCTGTTTTTT. Protein: CASSQDRYTGELFF.

This clone ranks as medium-sized. The V and J genes are TRBV7-9 and TRBJ2-7; D gene ambiguous. Looked up from germline, CDR1 is SEHNR and CDR2 is FQNEAQ (reference sequence). V was trimmed by 4 bases and J by 5 bases, leaving 9 bases between them. The CDR3 is made up of 12 amino acids. For the CDR3, the DNA is TGTGCCAGCAGCTATATGAGGAACGAGCAGTACTTC. This translates into CASSYMRNEQYF.

By share, this clone ranks as medium-sized. This chain joins TRBV13 and TRBJ2-7; D perhaps matches TRBD1 (5 bases). The CDR3 consists of 14 residues. V was trimmed by 3 bases and J by 0 bases, leaving 9 bases between them. Germline V gives CDR1 PRHDT, CDR2 FYEKMQ (reference sequence). CDR3 in DNA: TGTGCCAGCAGCTTTGCAGGGAACTCCTACGAGCAGTACTTC. It is translated as CASSFAGNSYEQYF.

This chain joins TRBV6-1 and TRBJ2-3, with 11 bases matching TRBD2. This CDR3 region has 15 residues. Germline V gives CDR1 MNHNS, CDR2 SASEGT. V trimming: 2 bases; J trimming: 3 bases; junction bases outside the gene matches: 1. The CDR3 sequence is CASSETSGGTDTQYF. The CDR3 coding sequence is TGTGCCAGCAGTGAAACTAGCGGGGGAACAGATACGCAGTATTTT.

This clone is termed medium-sized (0.01 to 0.1%). The chain joins TRBV21-1 to TRBJ1-1. TRBV21-1 is a known pseudogene. The CDR3 is 12 amino acids. The CDR3 bases are TGTGCCGGCACCCTTCCGGGAGGGCTAGCTTTCTTT. This translates into CAGTLPGGLAFF.

The chain carries TRBV27 and TRBJ1-5, with D unclear. The CDR3 totals 14 residues. V gave up 2 bases and J gave up 4 bases, with 9 bases separating them. CDR1 and CDR2 (germline): MNHEY, SMNVEV (reference sequence). CDR3 sequence: CASSLHARNQPQHF. In DNA form, the CDR3 reads TGTGCCAGCAGTTTACATGCGAGGAATCAGCCCCAGCATTTT.

This clone has just a few counts. The chain employs TRBV10-3 and TRBJ2-7; D is possibly TRBD1 (6 bases). The ends were cut back, 2 bases at V and 2 bases at J, with 7 bases in the middle. This CDR3 has 13 residues. Germline V lookup: CDR1 ENHRY, CDR2 SYGVKD. CDR3 DNA sequence: TGTGCCATCAGTGAGGGACAGACCTACGAGCAGTACTTC. This translates into CAISEGQTYEQYF.

The chain couples TRBV30 to TRBJ2-7, with 7 bases that match TRBD1. From germline, CDR1 is GTSNPN and CDR2 SVGIG (reference sequence). The CDR3 is made up of 15 amino acids. V lost 1 base to trimming and J lost 2 bases; unmatched junction nucleotides: 8. CDR3 DNA sequence: TGTGCCTGGAGTGCCGTACAGGGGTCCGCCTACGAGCAGTACTTC. Protein sequence: CAWSAVQGSAYEQYF. Combining the CDR3 with reference TRBV30 and TRBJ2-7 gives the whole variable domain SQTIHQWPATLVQPVGSPLSLECTVEGTSNPNLYWYRQAAGRGLQLLFYSVGIGQISSEVPQNLSASRPQDRQFILSSKKLLLSDSGFYLCAWSAVQGSAYEQYFGPGTRLTVT.

A few counts support this clone. The rearrangement links TRBV27 to TRBJ1-1; TRBD1 agrees at 7 bases. This CDR3 contains 14 residues. Trimming removed 2 bases from V and 1 base from J; junction bases left unmatched: 1. Germline values: CDR1 MNHEY, CDR2 SMNVEV (reference sequence). CDR3 in DNA: TGTGCCAGCAGTTTAAGGGACAGGAACACTGAAGCTTTCTTT. This encodes CASSLRDRNTEAFF.

A single count supports this clone. The chain uses TRBV4-1 and TRBJ1-1, with 8 positions matching TRBD1. Trimming cost V 1 base and J 5 bases; bases outside gene matches: 6. The germline CDR1 and CDR2 sequences are MGHRA and YSYEKL. This CDR3 is 15 amino acids long. The CDR3 coding sequence is TGCGCCAGCAGCCAAGCTAGACAGGGGTTGACTGAAGCTTTCTTT. Amino acids: CASSQARQGLTEAFF.

This rearrangement joins TRBV10-1 to TRBJ1-4; a weak D match, TRBD1 (6 bases). V dropped 8 bases and J dropped 4 bases, with 17 bases sitting between them. The germline CDR1 and CDR2 sequences are WNHNN and SYGVQD (reference sequence). The CDR3 is made up of 15 amino acids. CDR3 nucleotide sequence: TGCGCCAGCGGTACTGAGGGGGTGTATAATGAAAAACTGTTTTTT. It translates to CASGTEGVYNEKLFF.

The chain links TRBV19 to TRBJ2-3; perhaps TRBD2 as D (6 bases). V dropped 6 bases and J dropped 3 bases, with 13 bases sitting between them. Looked up from germline, CDR1 is LNHDA and CDR2 is SQIVND (reference sequence). The CDR3 length is 14 residues. In DNA, the CDR3 is TGTGCCAGTAGGAATGCAGGGAGGACAGATACGCAGTATTTT. Translated, it gives CASRNAGRTDTQYF.

This chain uses TRBV5-1 with TRBJ1-2; D possibly corresponds to TRBD1 (6 bases). Trimming took off 0 bases at V and 6 bases at J, with 6 bases between the two ends. The CDR3 is 12 amino acids. Germline V CDR1 and CDR2: SGHRS, YFSETQ. CDR3 sequence reads: CASSLEGDGYTF. CDR3 bases: TGCGCCAGCAGCTTGGAGGGGGATGGCTACACCTTC. Full variable domain (remainder filled in from reference TRBV5-1 and TRBJ1-2): KAGVTQTPRYLIKTRGQQVTLSCSPISGHRSVSWYQQTPGQGLQFLFEYFSETQRNKGNFPGRFSGRQFSNSRSEMNVSTLELGDSALYLCASSLEGDGYTFGSGTRLTVV.

The chain carries TRBV5-4 and TRBJ2-3, with no clear D. V was shortened by 0 bases and J by 2 bases, with 13 bases between the two germline ends. Germline V lookup: CDR1 SGHNT, CDR2 YYREEE (reference sequence). This CDR3 region has 16 residues. The chain's CDR3 is CASSLVTNPDTDTQYF. DNA for the CDR3: TGTGCCAGCAGCTTGGTAACAAATCCTGACACAGATACGCAGTATTTT.